This note documents a single T cell receptor beta chain sequence. Its antigen is not identified. The sample comes from a study of vaccination effects on CD4 cells after COVID-19. Peptide-pool stimulation followed by sequencing identified expanded antigen-specific CD4+ clonotypes in the ViraFEST assay. Culture lasted 10 days before CD4+ T cell isolation. Between March and December 2020, the person had a SARS-CoV-2 infection that PCR confirmed. Germline V CDR1 and CDR2: MGHRA, YSYEKL. The V and J ends lost 2 bases and 3 bases, in that order; junction bases with no gene match: 6. CDR3 size: 15 residues. Assay: immunoSEQ multiplex PCR; the TCRdb copy retains only in-frame clones and omits some. The sample records roughly 70,000 clones, around 72% being singletons.

The sequence was obtained from a human donor who had a prior SARS-CoV-2 infection. V is TRBV4-1 and J is TRBJ1-2, with TRBD1 matching over 7 bases. The specimen was CD4+ T cells from PBMCs cultured with HIV peptides, collected before COVID-19 vaccination. Subset described: HIV-1 Nef peptide pool negative control/reference culture. The CDR3 reads CASSQPGQKYYGYTF. CDR3 nucleotide sequence: TGCGCCAGCAGCCAACCGGGACAGAAATACTATGGCTACACCTTC.